This record concerns one T cell receptor beta chain sequence. Its target is not known. V shed 6 bases and J shed 0 bases, with 12 bases lying between them. CDR1 and CDR2 (germline): SGHTA, FQGNSA. The length of the CDR3 is 15 residues. The sample belongs to a study of T-cell memory formation after mild COVID-19. On the study more broadly: Each donor largely had its own TCR clusters.

MiXCR, run by TCRdb on the 5' RACE reads, gives a single entry per CDR3 protein. The data show under 550,000 distinct CDR3 sequences, with roughly 17% seen just once and approximately 21% held by the top ten. Overall study results and limits: Day 37-peaking second-wave clones had unconfirmed SARS-CoV-2 specificity.

What was sequenced was PBMCs or a T cell subset sorted from them (not recorded which). The rearrangement links TRBV7-2 to TRBJ2-1, with TRBD1 as a possible D gene (5 bases). This TCR derives from a man younger than 35 who had mild COVID-19 (a few samples of this study predate the infection). Cell type and time point are not known. CDR3 in DNA: TGTGCCAGCAGAATAGGGGCGGCCTCCTACAATGAGCAGTTCTTC. Protein: CASRIGAASYNEQFF.